This T cell receptor beta chain was captured by sequencing in a study of a mutant IDH1 vaccine in newly diagnosed glioma. Broader study findings: Vaccine-induced responses were seen in 93.3% of patients, spanning several MHC alleles.

Clones were sequenced by immunoSEQ multiplex PCR, and TCRdb holds only the in-frame ones, with some missing. The sample consists of about 64,000 clones, less than 85% of them appearing once. In regard to this clone: Antigen unknown.

The time point denotes: week 11, during vaccination. All doses held 300 ug of mutant IDH1 20-mer peptide, with topical imiquimod. The CDR3 sequence is 14 residues long. The germline V gene encodes CDR1 LNHDA and CDR2 SQIVND (reference sequence). Trimming cost V 6 bases and J 6 bases, with 17 bases left between them. Sequenced material: PBMCs, taken from a glioma patient whose treatment included an IDH1 peptide vaccine. This TCR was recovered from a woman aged 50 to 60 with glioma. The V gene is TRBV19, the J gene TRBJ1-2; a weak D match, TRBD1 (6 bases). The CDR3 reads CASRSELRDNGYTF. Here the CDR3 DNA reads TGTGCCAGTAGAAGTGAACTCAGGGACAATGGCTACACCTTC.